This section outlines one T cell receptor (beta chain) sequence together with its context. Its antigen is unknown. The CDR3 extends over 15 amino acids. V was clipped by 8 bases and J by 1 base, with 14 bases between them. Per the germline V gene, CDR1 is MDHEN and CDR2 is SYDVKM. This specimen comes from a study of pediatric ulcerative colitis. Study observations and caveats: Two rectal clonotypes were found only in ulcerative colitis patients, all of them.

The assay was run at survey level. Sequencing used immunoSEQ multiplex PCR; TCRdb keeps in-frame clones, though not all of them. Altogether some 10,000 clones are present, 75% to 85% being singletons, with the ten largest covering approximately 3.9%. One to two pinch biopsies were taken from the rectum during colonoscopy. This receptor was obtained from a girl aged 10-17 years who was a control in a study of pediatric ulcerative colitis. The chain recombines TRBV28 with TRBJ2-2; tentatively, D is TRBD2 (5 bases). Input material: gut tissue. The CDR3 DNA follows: TGTGCCAGCTGCGGGCCGGGAAAGAACACCGGGGAGCTGTTTTTT. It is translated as CASCGPGKNTGELFF.